Listed below are T cell receptor beta chains from one sample, sequenced in a study of shared clonotypes between healthy human individuals. The method was immunoSEQ multiplex PCR; TCRdb's version includes in-frame clones alone and lacks a portion of them. The sample records about 1.1 million clones, 70% to 80% being singletons. Sequencing was done on a sample of memory CD4+ T cells from PBMCs. The receptors shown here come from a man between 18 and 29 years old in good health. Some clones in this sample may be carry-over from other donors' samples. Both conserved end residues are trimmed from each CDR3. Each record gives: J gene, V gene, CDR3 protein.

TRBJ2-7,TRBV11-1,ASSLGTVYEQY
TRBJ2-5,TRBV6-5,ASSYRVAGYQETQY
TRBJ1-5,TRBV28,ASTLTGGFRQPQH
TRBJ2-3,TRBV7-8,ASSLGRWSTDTQY
TRBJ1-1,TRBV18,ASSPPDRKNTEAF
TRBJ1-2,TRBV19,ASSPGQGNGYT
TRBJ1-2,TRBV6-5,ASSYQGNYGYT
TRBJ2-2,TRBV5-1,ASRGGGTGELF
TRBJ2-2,TRBV27,ASRSSGSPGELF
TRBJ2-7,TRBV5-1,ASSLPTGYSYEQY
TRBJ1-3,TRBV30,AWGAGLSGNTIY
TRBJ1-5,TRBV10-3,AIGGRDQPQH
TRBJ2-1,TRBV29-1,SVVRGRDEQF
TRBJ2-3,TRBV19,ASTSTGGITDTQY
TRBJ2-7,TRBV4-1,ASSRPGTAFVEQY
TRBJ2-5,TRBV7-2,ASSLAVAAAGTQY
TRBJ1-5,TRBV7-2,ASSAGDPSNQPQH
TRBJ1-2,TRBV28,ASSSNYGYT
TRBJ2-7,TRBV30,ACGQGQHYEQY
TRBJ2-7,TRBV6-5,ASSYSIGWSDEQY
TRBJ2-5,TRBV5-1,ASSLLAGGQETQY
TRBJ2-7,TRBV7-8,ASSLSRDYEQY
TRBJ1-2,TRBV2,ASSGRLGSYYT
TRBJ1-4,TRBV5-1,ASSFNTHQGEKLF
TRBJ2-7,TRBV9,ASSVGGSGGSYEQY
TRBJ2-2,TRBV28,ASTTSGGGELF
TRBJ2-7,TRBV5-1,ASSLASVREFPYEQY
TRBJ1-2,TRBV30,AWGDRTNYGYT
TRBJ2-5,TRBV21-1,ASSTRSRGKETQY
TRBJ1-1,TRBV28,ASKTTVNTEAF
TRBJ2-7,TRBV19,ASSLPGRGYEQY
TRBJ1-1,TRBV4-2,ASSQDGPTEAF
TRBJ2-1,TRBV10-1,ASSESMGDRDHNEQF
TRBJ2-3,TRBV7-2,ASRKRDTQY
TRBJ1-5,TRBV7-9,ASSLKNQPQH
TRBJ2-3,TRBV4-1,ASSQGLTDTDTQY
TRBJ1-1,TRBV18,ASSEDRVTEAF
TRBJ2-3,TRBV7-3,ASSKSLAGGADTQY
TRBJ2-7,TRBV28,ASIKSLSGYEQY
TRBJ1-1,TRBV5-1,ASSPFGTGGRGNTEAF
TRBJ1-1,TRBV2,ASSVHTEAF
TRBJ1-5,TRBV2,ASREQGARQPQH